This T cell receptor (beta chain) derives from a study of T-cell memory formation after mild COVID-19 (dated by TCRdb to the early 2020s). Turning to the overall study: TCR sequence clusters from the two donors were largely donor specific. Longitudinal TCRalpha and TCRbeta repertoire sequencing tracked T-cell clones expanding and contracting after mild COVID-19 in two donors. Two young, previously healthy adult volunteers, one female and one male, were included in the cohort. Results and caveats for the whole study, not just this receptor: The detection of some responding clones in pre-infection memory suggests that pre-existing cross-reactive memory T cells joined the SARS-CoV-2 response. Contracting CD4+ clones were found mainly in CM and EM memory subsets, while CD8+ clones were enriched in EMRA. SARS-CoV-2 specificity was not confirmed for the second-wave clones peaking on day 37. The study included only a couple of mild cases, and larger cohorts that include severe cases with pre-infection samples were judged to be necessary. Balanced CD4/CD8 phenotypes were observed for clones contracting from day 15 to 85, whereas a bias towards CD4+ was observed for a second wave of clones expanding from day 15 to 37.

From a lookup of the germline V gene, CDR1 and CDR2 are SGHTA and FQGTGA. The CDR3 contains 16 residues, cysteine and phenylalanine counted. Only the CDR3 region is kept as DNA, spanning 48 bases read in frame from base 1. Here V drops 5 bases and J drops 8 bases, and the junction holds 13 bases not matched to any gene. At least ten counts were recorded for this clonotype. Its antigen specificity is not known. No much larger clone exists at a distance of one base, and base qualities are not known. Sequencing relied on an Illumina NovaSeq 6000. TCRalpha and TCRbeta cDNA libraries were built by 5'RACE with constant-segment primers, adding sample barcodes and unique molecular identifiers. RNA was extracted from every sample with Trizol reagent. Library amplification was performed in two PCR steps, and a second sample barcode and Illumina TruSeq adapters were introduced in the second step. Sequencing of the libraries was done on an Illumina NovaSeq, producing 2 x 150 bp paired-end reads. The original pipeline was this. The reads were demultiplexed and collapsed into UMI-guided consensus sequences using migec v1.2.7. Using mixcr v2.1.11, UMI consensuses were aligned to TRA and TRB V and J templates and then assembled into clonotypes. A clonotype was counted as expanded or contracted only if both edgeR and NoisET called the change significant, with noise models trained on biological replicates. For edgeR calls, the cutoffs were a false discovery rate-adjusted p below 0.01 and a log2 fold-change threshold of 1. PCA with hierarchical clustering of max-normalized trajectories of the 1000 most abundant clonotypes was used as exploratory dynamics analysis. The CD4 or CD8 phenotype of responding clones was assigned using the separately sequenced CD4+ and CD8+ repertoires. TCRdb redid the processing of the public reads, applying fastp at Q25 and MiXCR, and retained in-frame beta chains. CDR3 protein sequences are deduplicated, and each keeps its most common genes and DNA. TCRdb, not the original authors, processed these V and J calls. This sample has hundreds of thousands of distinct CDR3 sequences in its table, and roughly 18% of those were observed once. Around 12% of the sample is in the top ten clones.

PBMCs were isolated by Ficoll-Paque density gradient centrifugation. Sequenced sample: PBMCs or a T cell subset sorted from them (not recorded which). This sequence was found in an adult woman who had mild COVID-19 (a few samples of this study predate the infection). The sample titles of this study are shuffled in the database, so cell type and time point are left out; the donor was told from shared clones. The chain is encoded by TRBV7-3 joined to TRBJ2-1, with 9 bases in between that match TRBD2. In nucleotide form, the sequence is TGTGCCAGCAGCCCAGCTGGCGGGGGGGCCGGGTATGAGCAGTTCTTC. This encodes CASSPAGGGAGYEQFF.